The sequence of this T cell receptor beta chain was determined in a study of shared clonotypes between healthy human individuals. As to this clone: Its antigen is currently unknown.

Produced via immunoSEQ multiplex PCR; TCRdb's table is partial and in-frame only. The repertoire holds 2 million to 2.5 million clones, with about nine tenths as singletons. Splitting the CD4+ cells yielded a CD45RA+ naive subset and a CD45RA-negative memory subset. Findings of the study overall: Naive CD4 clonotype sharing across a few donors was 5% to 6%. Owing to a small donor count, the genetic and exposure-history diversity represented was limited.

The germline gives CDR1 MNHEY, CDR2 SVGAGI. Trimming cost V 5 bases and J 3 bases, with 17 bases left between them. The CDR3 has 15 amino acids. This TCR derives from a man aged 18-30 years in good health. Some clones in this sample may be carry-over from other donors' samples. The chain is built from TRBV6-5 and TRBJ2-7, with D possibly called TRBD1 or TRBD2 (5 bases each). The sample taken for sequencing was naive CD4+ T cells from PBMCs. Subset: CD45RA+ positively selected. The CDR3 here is CASSPWGSDGYEQYF. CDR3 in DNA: TGTGCCAGCAGTCCCTGGGGGTCCGATGGCTACGAGCAGTACTTC.